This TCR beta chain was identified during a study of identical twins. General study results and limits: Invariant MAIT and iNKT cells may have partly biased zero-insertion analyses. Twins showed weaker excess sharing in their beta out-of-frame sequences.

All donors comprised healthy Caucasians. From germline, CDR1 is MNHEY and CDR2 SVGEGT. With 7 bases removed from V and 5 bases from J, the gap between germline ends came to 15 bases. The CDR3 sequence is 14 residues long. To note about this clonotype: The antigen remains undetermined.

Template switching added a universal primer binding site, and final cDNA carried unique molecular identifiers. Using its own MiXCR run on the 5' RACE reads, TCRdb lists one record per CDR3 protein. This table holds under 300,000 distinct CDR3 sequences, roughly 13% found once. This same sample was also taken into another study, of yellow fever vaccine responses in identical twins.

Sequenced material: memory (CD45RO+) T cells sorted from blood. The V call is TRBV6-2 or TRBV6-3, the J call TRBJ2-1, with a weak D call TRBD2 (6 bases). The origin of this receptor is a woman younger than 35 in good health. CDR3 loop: CASTSRGYNNEQFF. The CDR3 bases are TGTGCCAGCACCTCGCGGGGCTATAACAATGAGCAGTTCTTC.